What follows describes a single T cell receptor beta chain. Generated by immunoSEQ multiplex PCR, the TCRdb table keeps only in-frame clones and is missing some. The repertoire consists of 100,000 to 130,000 clones, with approximately 89% occurring once and the leading ten covering approximately 3.1%. These data are taken from a study of T cell responses to AZD1222 COVID-19 vaccine. This CDR3 comprises 13 residues. The germline gives CDR1 SGDLS, CDR2 YYNGEE. Trimming pared 4 bases from V and 2 bases from J, leaving 10 bases between. The chain links TRBV9 to TRBJ2-7; D ambiguous. This TCR was sampled from an adult in good health. The sequences come from peripheral blood, collected on day 0 of MenACWY control vaccination. Written as DNA, the CDR3 is TGTGCCAGCAGCCCCCCCCACCCCTACGAGCAGTACTTC. Its translation is CASSPPHPYEQYF. Based on the CDR3 plus reference TRBV9 and TRBJ2-7, the full variable domain is DSGVTQTPKHLITATGQRVTLRCSPRSGDLSVYWYQQSLDQGLQFLIQYYNGEERAKGNILERFSAQQFPDLHSELNLSSLELGDSALYFCASSPPHPYEQYFGPGTRLTVT.